The TCR beta chain under discussion was sequenced for a study of T cell repertoires in cytomegalovirus infection. Study overall: Both a matching HLA type and CMV infection were indicated by public TCR beta signatures.

Study-level findings and limits: Dominating the ex vivo response were HLA-C-restricted CMV-specific TCR beta clonotypes. The study identified carriers of CMV plus the relevant HLA from cumulative public TCR beta family frequency.

This clonotype was seen a handful of times. What it recognizes is unknown. Germline CDR1 MNHEY, CDR2 SVGAGI. CDR3 length: 14 amino acids. V was shortened by 5 bases and J by 2 bases, with 12 bases between the two germline ends. In TCRdb, the reads were re-called with MiXCR into one record per CDR3 protein. The data show hundreds of thousands of distinct CDR3 sequences, approximately 24% seen once. Sequenced material: CD8+ T cells from PBMCs. J is TRBJ2-5 and V is TRBV6-5; D might be TRBD2 (5 bases). The receptor's source is a human donor in good health (CMV status not recorded). Some clones in this sample may be carry-over from other donors' samples. DNA for the CDR3: TGTGCCAGCAGTACTGGGAGTCCACAAGAGACCCAGTACTTC. It codes for CASSTGSPQETQYF.